Each of the 20 T cell receptor beta chains below was sequenced from the same sample in a study of blood T cell repertoires in COVID-19. Here immunoSEQ multiplex PCR was the method, and the copy in TCRdb shows in-frame clones only, minus some. The sample lists about 320,000 clones; 85% were seen once. Sequencing used PBMCs or T cells enriched from blood (not recorded which). Receptors were obtained from a woman in her twenties or thirties who had been exposed to COVID-19.

V usage is TRBV3-1 (or the pseudogene TRBV3-2) and J usage is TRBJ1-1; a possible D gene is TRBD1 (6 bases). Germline-derived CDR1 and CDR2 are LGHDT and YNNKEL (reference sequence). The CDR3 spans 15 residues. The V end was cut by 3 bases, the J end by 1 base, with 12 bases between. The chain's CDR3 is CASSHSGQANTEAFF. DNA for the CDR3: TGTGCCAGCAGCCATTCGGGACAAGCGAACACTGAAGCTTTCTTT.

The V gene is TRBV27, the J gene TRBJ1-5, with D possibly matching TRBD1 (5 bases). This CDR3 region has 15 residues. V lost 5 bases and J 3 bases, leaving 14 bases between the germline ends. The V gene's germline CDR1 is MNHEY and CDR2 SMNVEV (reference sequence). The CDR3 DNA reads TGTGCCAGCAGTCCCCAGGGTCGTTACAATCAGCCCCAGCATTTT. Translation gives CASSPQGRYNQPQHF.

The CDR3 sequence: CASRGQGRGRGYEQYF. The CDR3 DNA follows: TGTGCCAGCAGGGGACAGGGGAGGGGTCGTGGCTACGAGCAGTACTTC. This rearrangement joins TRBV28 to TRBJ2-7; 10 bases are a match to TRBD1. The CDR3 loop spans 16 amino acids. Germline CDR1 and CDR2: MDHEN and SYDVKM. V shed 6 bases, J shed 3 bases, and the junction held 11 bases outside the gene matches.

This chain connects TRBV2 to TRBJ1-3; 10 bases map to TRBD1. Trimming cost V 10 bases and J 0 bases; bases outside gene matches: 15. Per the germline V gene, CDR1 is SNHLY and CDR2 is FYNNEI. This CDR3 is built from 18 residues. The CDR3 here is CATLGDRGPLNSGNTIYF. CDR3 bases: TGTGCCACTCTAGGGGACAGGGGACCACTTAACTCTGGAAACACCATATATTTT.

The chain combines TRBV5-6 with TRBJ1-6; D remains unclear. Trimming left V 0 bases short and J 7 bases short, with 8 bases between. This CDR3 is built from 14 residues. Germline V CDR1 and CDR2: SGHDT, YYEEEE. The CDR3 sequence: CASSLDAGNSPLHF. CDR3 DNA sequence: TGTGCCAGCAGCTTGGATGCGGGGAATTCACCCCTCCACTTT.

In its sample, this clone was seen a few times. The V call is TRBV20-1, the J call TRBJ2-7; 10 positions match TRBD2. The CDR3 length is 17 residues. Germline V gives CDR1 DFQATT, CDR2 SNEGSKA (reference sequence). The ends lost 3 bases at V and 1 base at J; junction bases unmatched: 12. In nucleotides, the CDR3 is TGCAGTGCTAGTCCCAGCGGGAGGGCCGTAGGATCCTACGAGCAGTACTTC. Amino acid sequence: CSASPSGRAVGSYEQYF.

In this sample, this clone turned up once. The chain is built from TRBV6-5 and TRBJ1-1; 7 bases fit TRBD1. With V trimmed by 5 bases and J by 4 bases, 10 bases remained unmatched. The CDR3 is 15 residues long. The V gene's germline CDR1 is MNHEY and CDR2 SVGAGI. The chain's CDR3 is CASSIRNRGGTEAFF. The CDR3 bases are TGTGCCAGCAGTATCCGGAACAGGGGAGGCACTGAAGCTTTCTTT.

The chain joins TRBV19 to TRBJ1-1, with 8 bases matching TRBD1. This CDR3 is 15 amino acids long. Germline V CDR1 and CDR2: LNHDA, SQIVND (reference sequence). The ends lost 0 bases at V and 11 bases at J; junction bases unmatched: 11. The CDR3 spells CASSIDLRAGGVAFF. DNA for the CDR3: TGTGCCAGTAGTATAGATCTCAGGGCAGGGGGCGTCGCTTTCTTT.

The rearrangement uses TRBV12-3 or TRBV12-4 and TRBJ2-1, with D unresolved. The V end lost 4 bases, the J end lost 6 bases, and 10 bases lay between the germline ends. This CDR3 has 13 amino acids. The CDR3 spells CASSSTTGNEQFF. CDR3 in DNA: TGTGCCAGCAGTTCAACGACTGGCAATGAGCAGTTCTTC.

As concerns this clone: The same CDR3 arises from other DNA sequences in this sample as well. CDR3 nucleotide sequence: TGTGCCAGCAGTGACGGACAGGGTGGTCAGCCCCAGCATTTT. Its protein is CASSDGQGGQPQHF. The rearrangement uses TRBV6-4 and TRBJ1-5; 8 bases line up with TRBD1. This CDR3 region has 14 residues. Germline assignment: CDR1 MRHNA and CDR2 SNTAGT. With 2 bases clipped from V and 6 bases from J, the junction kept 3 bases outside the gene matches.

V gene TRBV28 combines with J gene TRBJ1-5; the match to TRBD1 covers 7 bases. The CDR3 loop spans 13 amino acids. Germline-derived CDR1 and CDR2 are MDHEN and SYDVKM. Losses at the gene ends were 7 bases for V and 5 bases for J; bases not matched to a gene: 5. In nucleotides, the CDR3 is TGTGCCAGCATCAAGGGGGCGGATCAGCCCCAGCATTTT. Protein product: CASIKGADQPQHF. Full variable domain (remainder filled in from reference TRBV28 and TRBJ1-5): DVKVTQSSRYLVKRTGEKVFLECVQDMDHENMFWYRQDPGLGLRLIYFSYDVKMKEKGDIPEGYSVSREKKERFSLILESASTNQTSMYLCASIKGADQPQHFGDGTRLSIL.

CDR3 nucleotide sequence: TGTGCCAGCAGCCAGTTGGGACAGGGCCTCGACGAGCAGTACTTC. Its protein product is CASSQLGQGLDEQYF. J is TRBJ2-7 and V is TRBV7-9; 9 bases are a match to TRBD1. V was clipped by 5 bases and J by 5 bases; unmatched bases: 10. The CDR3 covers 15 residues. Germline CDR1 reads SEHNR; CDR2 reads FQNEAQ (reference sequence).

The chain recombines TRBV7-9 with TRBJ2-1; tentatively, D is TRBD2 (5 bases). This CDR3 has 14 residues. The V end was cut by 5 bases, the J end by 8 bases, with 16 bases between. Germline-derived CDR1 and CDR2 are SEHNR and FQNEAQ (reference sequence). The DNA of the CDR3 is TGTGCCAGCAGCGGAGGCCCCCAGGCACATGAGCAGTTCTTC. It translates to CASSGGPQAHEQFF.

This chain joins TRBV9 and TRBJ2-1; TRBD2 matches 8 bases. This CDR3 is 15 amino acids long. The J segment lost 7 bases and the V segment lost 1 base, leaving 7 bases of the junction unmatched. CDR1 and CDR2 (germline): SGDLS, YYNGEE. CDR3 amino acids: CASSVRTSRGNEQFF. The CDR3 nucleotides are TGTGCCAGCAGCGTAAGGACTAGCCGAGGAAATGAGCAGTTCTTC. The whole variable domain, remainder taken from reference TRBV9 and TRBJ2-1, is DSGVTQTPKHLITATGQRVTLRCSPRSGDLSVYWYQQSLDQGLQFLIQYYNGEERAKGNILERFSAQQFPDLHSELNLSSLELGDSALYFCASSVRTSRGNEQFFGPGTRLTVL.

V and J are TRBV3-1 (or the pseudogene TRBV3-2) and TRBJ1-5, with 8 bases fitting TRBD1. CDR3 length: 18 residues. Germline trimming cut 3 bases from V and 0 bases from J; bases unmatched to any gene: 10. Looked up from germline, CDR1 is LGHDT and CDR2 is YNNKEL (reference sequence). CDR3 bases: TGTGCCAGCAGCCAGGGGACAGGTCGTCGGGGTAGCAATCAGCCCCAGCATTTT. Amino acids: CASSQGTGRRGSNQPQHF.

The chain has TRBV24-1 and TRBJ2-1; 9 bases line up with TRBD1. Germline assignment: CDR1 KGHDR and CDR2 SFDVKD. This CDR3 is built from 14 residues. Unmatched junction bases numbered 5, after V lost 7 bases and J lost 5 bases. The CDR3 loop reads CATSPGQGDNEQFF. In DNA, the CDR3 is TGTGCCACCAGCCCGGGACAGGGTGACAATGAGCAGTTCTTC.

The CDR3 loop reads CASSGGGYETQYF. DNA for the CDR3: TGTGCCAGCAGTGGAGGGGGATACGAGACCCAGTACTTC. This rearrangement joins TRBV2 to TRBJ2-5; a weak D match, TRBD1 (6 bases). CDR3 length equals 13 residues. V was clipped by 4 bases and J by 5 bases, with 11 bases between them. Germline CDR1 reads SNHLY; CDR2 reads FYNNEI.

The chain couples TRBV28 to TRBJ2-5; a possible D gene is TRBD1 (6 bases). The germline gives CDR1 MDHEN, CDR2 SYDVKM. The CDR3 loop spans 15 amino acids. Trimming removed 7 bases at V and 1 base at J, with 16 bases between. As DNA, the CDR3 is TGTGCCAGCACGCTTCCCGGACAGACCCAAGAGACCCAGTACTTC. Translating gives CASTLPGQTQETQYF.

The chain has TRBV7-8 and TRBJ1-2; a possible D gene is TRBD1 (5 bases). V was shortened by 5 bases and J by 8 bases, with 15 bases between the two germline ends. The CDR3 is made up of 13 amino acids. Looked up from germline, CDR1 is SGHVS and CDR2 is FQNEAQ. The CDR3 reads CASSRSGGEGYTF. CDR3 coding DNA: TGTGCCAGCAGCCGAAGTGGGGGGGAGGGCTACACCTTC.

CDR3 nucleotide sequence: TGTGCCACTAGAGTCCGTCTAGCGGTCCAAGAGACCCAGTACTTC. It encodes CATRVRLAVQETQYF. The chain carries TRBV27 and TRBJ2-5; 7 bases line up with TRBD2. This CDR3 has 15 amino acids. Trimming took 10 bases from V and 1 from J; bases not matched to a gene: 12. Germline CDR1 MNHEY, CDR2 SMNVEV (reference sequence).